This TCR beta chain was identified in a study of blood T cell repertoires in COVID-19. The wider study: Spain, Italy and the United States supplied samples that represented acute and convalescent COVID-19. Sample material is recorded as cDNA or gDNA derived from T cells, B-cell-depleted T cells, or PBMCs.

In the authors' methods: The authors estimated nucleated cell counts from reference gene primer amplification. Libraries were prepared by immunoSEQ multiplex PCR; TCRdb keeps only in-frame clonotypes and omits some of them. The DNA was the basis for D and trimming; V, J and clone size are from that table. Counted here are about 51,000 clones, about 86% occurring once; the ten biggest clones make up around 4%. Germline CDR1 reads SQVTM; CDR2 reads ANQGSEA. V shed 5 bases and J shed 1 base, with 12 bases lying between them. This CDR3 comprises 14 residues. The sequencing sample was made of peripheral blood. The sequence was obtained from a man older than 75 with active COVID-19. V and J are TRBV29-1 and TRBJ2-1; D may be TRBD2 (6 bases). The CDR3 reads CSVMGGKSYNEQFF. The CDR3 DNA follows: TGCAGCGTTATGGGCGGGAAATCCTACAATGAGCAGTTCTTC.